One TCR beta chain is described in this entry. After removal of 4 bases from V and 8 bases from J, the junction contained 4 bases not matched to a gene. The CDR3 has 13 residues. CDR1 SGHDT and CDR2 YYEEEE come from the germline V gene. This record comes from a study of blood T cell repertoires in COVID-19. This table comes from immunoSEQ multiplex PCR, and its TCRdb copy is limited to in-frame clones, with some not included. The sample yields some 140,000 clones, more than 75% seen once. The chain joins TRBV5-6 to TRBJ2-1; 9 nucleotides align to TRBD1. The sequencing sample was made of peripheral blood. The receptor comes from a man older than 75 with acute or convalescent COVID-19. CDR3 bases: TGTGCCAGCAGCCCGGGACAGGGCTATGAGCAGTTCTTC. This encodes CASSPGQGYEQFF.